These 24 T cell receptor beta chains originate from one sample sequenced in a study of blood T cells in healthy people across ages (dated by TCRdb to the mid-2010s). Library construction relied on 5' RACE. The sequencing machine was an Illumina HiSeq 2500. A second roughly 6 to 12 cycle PCR used a sample-barcoded 5' primer and a J-beta primer mix. TCRdb reprocessed the public reads (quality trimming at Q25 with fastp, clone calling with MiXCR) and kept in-frame beta chains. Identical CDR3 protein sequences are pooled into one entry, listed with their most common genes and DNA. Within this sample are around 1,700,000 distinct CDR3 sequences, with 28% of them counted one time only. The ten largest clones capture roughly 8.2% of the sample. The sample was blood. These receptors all come from a woman aged 30 to 39 in good health.

With respect to this clonotype: This may arise from a read error, as a much more abundant clone is one base away. This chain connects TRBV28 to TRBJ2-7, with a possible D match to TRBD1 (6 bases). The J call may not be correct, given that the DNA end is closer to TRBJ2-5. Germline V gene lookup returns CDR1 MDHEN and CDR2 SYDVKM. The CDR3 sequence is 13 residues long. The CDR3, as DNA: TGTGCCACCTCACAGGGCTTGAAAGGGACCCAGTACTTC. This gives the protein CATSQGLKGTQYF.

The chain is built from TRBV24-1 and TRBJ1-5, with D tentatively TRBD1 (6 bases). The germline V gene has CDR1 KGHDR and CDR2 SFDVKD. There are 15 residues in the CDR3. The V gene lost 4 bases and the J gene lost 4 bases, with 13 bases spanning the gap. In DNA, the CDR3 is TGTGCCACCAGTGAAGGGGGACCTACGAATCAGCCCCAGCATTTT. The encoded protein is CATSEGGPTNQPQHF.

This clonotype came up a few times. The chain carries TRBV27 and TRBJ2-5; unclear D gene. Germline CDR1 MNHEY, CDR2 SMNVEV (reference sequence). The V end was cut by 1 base, the J end by 7 bases, with 13 bases between. There are 14 residues in the CDR3. The CDR3 coding sequence is TGTGCCAGCAGTTTATACCCCTCTATTGGGACCCAGTACTTC. Amino acid sequence: CASSLYPSIGTQYF.

This clonotype was recorded at least ten times. The V gene is TRBV5-1, the J gene TRBJ1-2; 8 nucleotides agree with TRBD1. Trimming cost V 1 base and J 5 bases; bases outside gene matches: 7. The CDR3 runs to 15 residues. From germline, CDR1 is SGHRS and CDR2 YFSETQ. CDR3: CASSLTGQERYGYTF. CDR3 nucleotides: TGCGCCAGCAGCTTGACGGGACAGGAAAGATATGGCTACACCTTC. The complete variable domain, with remaining parts taken from reference TRBV5-1 and TRBJ1-2, reads KAGVTQTPRYLIKTRGQQVTLSCSPISGHRSVSWYQQTPGQGLQFLFEYFSETQRNKGNFPGRFSGRQFSNSRSEMNVSTLELGDSALYLCASSLTGQERYGYTFGSGTRLTVV.

Of note for this clonotype: One base away lies a much larger clone, so this may be a sequencing read error. Here the CDR3 reads CSASGSGNNELFF. The CDR3 coding sequence is TGCAGTGCTAGCGGGAGCGGGAACAATGAGCTGTTCTTC. The rearrangement uses TRBV20-1 and TRBJ2-1; 7 bases match TRBD2. CDR1 is DFQATT and CDR2 is SNEGSKA in the germline V gene (reference sequence). The CDR3 has 13 amino acids.

This CDR3 reads CASSSRASGLTDTQYF. The CDR3 nucleotides are TGTGCCAGCAGCTCAAGAGCTAGCGGGCTCACAGATACGCAGTATTTT. The chain combines TRBV7-2 with TRBJ2-3; 8 positions match TRBD2. The CDR3 contains 16 residues. CDR1 is SGHTA, CDR2 FQGNSA, per germline. Trimming removed 4 bases from V and 2 bases from J; junction bases left unmatched: 8.

This clonotype was picked up many times. The V gene is TRBV10-2, the J gene TRBJ2-3; D is undetermined. Looked up from germline, CDR1 is WSHSY and CDR2 is SAAADI. The CDR3 spans 13 residues. Trimming took 4 bases from V and 4 from J, leaving 9 bases between them. This chain's CDR3 is CASSVSFSDTQYF. In nucleotides, the CDR3 is TGCGCCAGCAGTGTTTCCTTCTCAGATACGCAGTATTTT.

On this clonotype: With a much larger clone just one base away, this may be a read error. This sequence joins TRBV5-1 and TRBJ2-1; D uncertain. CDR3 length: 16 residues. Germline loops: CDR1 SGHRS, CDR2 YFSETQ. Between the trimmed V and J ends, which lost 4 bases and 2 bases, there was a span of 16 bases. The CDR3 nucleotides are TGCGCCAGCAGCCCCACGTGGTCTTCAACCTACAATGAGCAGTTCTTC. Translating it yields CASSPTWSSTYNEQFF.

This clonotype was seen just once. One junction end disagrees with the germline gene, perhaps due to a read error. CDR3 sequence: CAGSEAPDRGLGYEQYF. The CDR3 DNA is TGTGCCGGCAGTGAAGCGCCTGACAGGGGGCTGGGGTACGAGCAGTACTTC. The chain employs TRBV2 and TRBJ2-4, with 10 bases fitting TRBD1. The end of the DNA fits TRBJ2-7 better, so the J call may be wrong. CDR3 size: 17 residues. Germline V gives CDR1 SNHLY, CDR2 FYNNEI.

CDR3 nucleotides: TGTGCCAGCAATTTGAAGGCCGGGGACTATGGCTACACCTTC. Its protein is CASNLKAGDYGYTF. This rearrangement joins TRBV28 to TRBJ1-2; D unclear. Germline V gene data show CDR1 as MDHEN and CDR2 as SYDVKM. V was pared by 7 bases and J by 3 bases, with 15 bases between. The CDR3 sequence is 14 residues long.

This clonotype has just a few counts. The chain links TRBV7-2 to TRBJ2-1; 12 bases line up with TRBD1. Germline CDR1 is SGHTA and CDR2 is FQGNSA. The junction had 6 bases not matched to a gene; V was cut back by 3 bases and J by 9 bases. There are 15 residues in the CDR3. The CDR3 loop is CASSFGDRGHSEQFF. Written as DNA, the CDR3 is TGTGCCAGCAGCTTTGGGGACAGGGGGCATAGTGAGCAGTTCTTC.

This clonotype was detected only a few times. The chain combines TRBV2 with TRBJ2-3; TRBD1 matches 10 bases. The CDR3 contains 14 residues. Per germline, CDR1 SNHLY and CDR2 FYNNEI. With 3 bases clipped from V and 4 bases from J, the junction kept 1 base outside the gene matches. The chain's CDR3 is CASSDGTGADTQYF. As DNA, the CDR3 is TGTGCCAGCAGTGATGGGACAGGGGCAGATACGCAGTATTTT.

The rearrangement joins TRBV5-1 to TRBJ2-7; 7 bases agree with TRBD2. The CDR3 contains 14 residues. V lost 4 bases to trimming and J lost 5 bases; unmatched junction nucleotides: 9. Germline CDR1 is SGHRS and CDR2 is YFSETQ. The CDR3 DNA follows: TGCGCCAGCAGCCTGGGGGGGAGCGCCAACGAGCAGTACTTC. It specifies CASSLGGSANEQYF.

With regard to this clonotype: A single base separates this from a much larger clone, so it may be a read error. This rearrangement joins TRBV12-5 to TRBJ1-5; D call uncertain. The length of the CDR3 is 17 residues. Germline V gene data show CDR1 as LGHNT and CDR2 as FRNRAP. CDR3 nucleotides: TGTGCTAGTGGTTTGGTCTCGGGCCAGCCACCTAATCTGCCCCAGCATTTT. It encodes CASGLVSGQPPNLPQHF.

This clonotype was recorded at least ten times. This rearrangement joins TRBV12-3 or TRBV12-4 to TRBJ1-2; D is unclear. The CDR3 is 14 residues long. Trimming cost V 3 bases and J 4 bases, with 12 bases left between them. DNA for the CDR3: TGTGCCAGCAGTTTTGGACGTAGCGGCTATGGCTACACCTTC. Its translation is CASSFGRSGYGYTF.

The genes are TRBV30 and TRBJ2-1; 8 bases are a match to TRBD2. This CDR3 is built from 15 residues. Per the germline V gene, CDR1 is GTSNPN and CDR2 is SVGIG (reference sequence). Unmatched junction bases numbered 6, after V lost 4 bases and J lost 1 base. The CDR3 region has the DNA TGTGCCTGGAAACAAACTAGCGGATCCTACAATGAGCAGTTCTTC. Translation: CAWKQTSGSYNEQFF.

With respect to this clonotype: A much larger clonotype is one base distant, so this may be a read error. The chain couples TRBV27 to TRBJ2-5; the D is unclear. The J call may be mistaken, given a closer DNA end match to TRBJ2-7. CDR3 length equals 13 residues. Germline CDR1 reads MNHEY; CDR2 reads SMNVEV (reference sequence). The CDR3 coding sequence is TGTGCCAGCAGTTTAAAGATTCGCTACGAGCAGTACTTC. It translates to CASSLKIRYEQYF.

This clonotype was counted only a few times. The rearrangement links TRBV10-2 to TRBJ2-5, with 8 bases identical to TRBD1. J was trimmed by 5 bases and V by 6 bases; bases with no gene match: 8. The germline V gene encodes CDR1 WSHSY and CDR2 SAAADI. The CDR3 loop spans 14 amino acids. CDR3 in DNA: TGCGCCAGCAGGAAGACAGGGGAATGGGAGACCCAGTACTTC. It yields the protein CASRKTGEWETQYF.

This clonotype showed up many times. The chain couples TRBV10-1 to TRBJ2-7; the match to TRBD1 covers 8 bases. Germline-derived CDR1 and CDR2 are WNHNN and SYGVQD (reference sequence). V trimming: 3 bases; J trimming: 5 bases; junction bases outside the gene matches: 3. The CDR3 length is 13 residues. CDR3 protein: CASSDQTGDEQYF. The CDR3 coding sequence is TGCGCCAGCAGTGACCAGACAGGGGACGAGCAGTACTTC.

The chain links TRBV9 to TRBJ2-3, with a possible D match to TRBD2 (7 bases). This CDR3 has 15 amino acids. Germline loops: CDR1 SGDLS, CDR2 YYNGEE. The V end was cut by 0 bases, the J end by 4 bases, with 12 bases between. CDR3 loop: CASSVDRAGADTQYF. Written as DNA, the CDR3 is TGTGCCAGCAGCGTAGACAGGGCGGGGGCAGATACGCAGTATTTT.

V usage is TRBV29-1 and J usage is TRBJ2-5, with 10 bases lining up with TRBD2. This CDR3 has 16 residues. Germline V gene sequence: CDR1 SQVTM, CDR2 ANQGSEA. With 6 bases clipped from V and 11 bases from J, the junction kept 21 bases outside the gene matches. The CDR3 DNA is TGCAGCGTGAGGGGACTAGCGAGGGGAGAGGACAATGAGCAGTACTTC. Translating gives CSVRGLARGEDNEQYF. Full variable domain (remainder filled in from reference TRBV29-1 and TRBJ2-5): SAVISQKPSRDICQRGTSLTIQCQVDSQVTMMFWYRQQPGQSLTLIATANQGSEATYESGFVIDKFPISRPNLTFSTLTVSNMSPEDSSIYLCSVRGLARGEDNEQYFGPGTRLLVL.

The chain combines TRBV5-1 with TRBJ1-1; TRBD1 matches 7 bases. V lost 1 base, J lost 3 bases, and 6 bases stayed unmatched. Germline V gene data show CDR1 as SGHRS and CDR2 as YFSETQ. The CDR3 totals 15 residues. The CDR3 protein is CASSLNRGPDTEAFF. In DNA form, the CDR3 reads TGCGCCAGCAGCTTGAATAGGGGGCCCGACACTGAAGCTTTCTTT.

Regarding this clonotype: The conserved final phenylalanine or tryptophan is absent from the CDR3, which likely points to a read error. The genes are TRBV7-6 and TRBJ1-1; TRBD1 is a possible D gene (5 bases). V gave up 5 bases and J gave up 1 base, with 8 bases separating them. The CDR3 spans 13 residues. Germline lookup yields CDR1 SGHVS and CDR2 FNYEAQ. In nucleotides, the CDR3 is TGTGCCAGCAGCCAAGACAGGAACACTGAAGCTTTCTCT. Protein sequence: CASSQDRNTEAFS.

On this clonotype itself: A much larger clonotype is one base distant, so this may be a read error. The V gene is TRBV20-1, the J gene TRBJ1-2, with TRBD1 as a possible D gene (6 bases). Germline CDR1 is DFQATT and CDR2 is SNEGSKA (reference sequence). The CDR3 length is 11 residues. Trimming took off 8 bases at V and 4 bases at J, with 11 bases between the two ends. As DNA, the CDR3 is TGCAGTACCATACAGGGCTATGGCTACACCTTC. Translating it yields CSTIQGYGYTF.